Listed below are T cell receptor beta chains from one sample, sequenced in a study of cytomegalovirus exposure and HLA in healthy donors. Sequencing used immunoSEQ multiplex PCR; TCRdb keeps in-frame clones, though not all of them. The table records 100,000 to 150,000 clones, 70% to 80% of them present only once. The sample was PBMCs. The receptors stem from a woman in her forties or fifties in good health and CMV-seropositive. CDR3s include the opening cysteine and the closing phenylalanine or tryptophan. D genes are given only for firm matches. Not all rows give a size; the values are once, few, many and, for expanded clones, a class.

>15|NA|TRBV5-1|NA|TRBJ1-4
CASSLGDLRGEKLFF
TGCGCCAGCAGCTTGGGGGACTTAAGAGGTGAAAAACTGTTTTTT
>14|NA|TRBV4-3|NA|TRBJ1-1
CASSQQGSPTEAFF
TGCGCCAGCAGCCAGCAGGGTTCTCCCACTGAAGCTTTCTTT
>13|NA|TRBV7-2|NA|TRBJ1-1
CAGGPGMNTEAFF
TGTGCCGGTGGACCAGGGATGAACACTGAAGCTTTCTTT
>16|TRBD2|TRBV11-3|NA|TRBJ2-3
CASSFALGGNTDTQYF
TGTGCCAGCAGCTTTGCCTTGGGGGGGAACACAGATACGCAGTATTTT
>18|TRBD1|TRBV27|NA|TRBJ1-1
CASSLRHRTGSRNTEAFF
TGTGCCAGCAGTTTAAGGCACCGGACAGGGTCTCGGAACACTGAAGCTTTCTTT
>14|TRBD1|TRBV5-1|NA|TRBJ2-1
CASSHGTGDNEQFF
TGCGCCAGCAGCCACGGGACAGGGGACAATGAGCAGTTCTTC
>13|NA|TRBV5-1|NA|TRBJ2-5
CASSFQGEETQYF
TGCGCCAGCAGCTTTCAAGGGGAAGAGACCCAGTACTTC
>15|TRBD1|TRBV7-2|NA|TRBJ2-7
CASSSAGQGRYEQYF
TGTGCCAGCAGCTCCGCCGGACAGGGGAGGTACGAGCAGTACTTC
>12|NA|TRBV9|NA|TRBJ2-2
CASSVVRGELFF
TGTGCCAGCAGCGTAGTCCGCGGGGAGCTGTTTTTT
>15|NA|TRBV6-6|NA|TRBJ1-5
CASSRQVRVRQPQHF
TGTGCCAGCAGTAGACAGGTTAGGGTGCGGCAGCCCCAGCATTTT
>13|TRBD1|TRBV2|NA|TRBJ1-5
CASSETGGEPQHF
TGTGCCAGCAGCGAGACAGGGGGCGAGCCCCAGCATTTT
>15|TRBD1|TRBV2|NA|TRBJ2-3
CASSNRQGRTDTQYF
TGTGCCAGCAGCAACCGACAGGGGAGGACAGATACGCAGTATTTT
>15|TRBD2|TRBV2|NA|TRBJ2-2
CASSEALAGGGELFF
TGTGCCAGCAGTGAAGCTCTAGCGGGGGGCGGGGAGCTGTTTTTT
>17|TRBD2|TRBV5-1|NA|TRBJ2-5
CASSTIPGLAGTETQYF
TGCGCCAGCAGCACAATTCCGGGACTAGCGGGGACAGAGACCCAGTACTTC
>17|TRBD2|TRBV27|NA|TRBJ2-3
CASSPTGLAWRSDTQYF
TGTGCCAGCAGCCCAACCGGACTAGCTTGGAGGTCGGATACGCAGTATTTT
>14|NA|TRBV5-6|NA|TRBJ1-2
CASSFKDRVYGYTF
TGTGCCAGCAGCTTCAAGGACAGAGTCTATGGCTACACCTTC
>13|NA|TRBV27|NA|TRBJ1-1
CASSVGGGTEAFF
TGTGCCAGCAGTGTCGGAGGCGGCACTGAAGCTTTCTTT
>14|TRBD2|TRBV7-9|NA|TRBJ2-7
CAISPQLAGDEQYF
TGTGCCATATCACCGCAACTAGCGGGAGACGAGCAGTACTTC
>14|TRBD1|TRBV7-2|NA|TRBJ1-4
CASSRGDRREKLFF
TGTGCCAGCAGCCGGGGGGACAGGCGGGAAAAACTGTTTTTT
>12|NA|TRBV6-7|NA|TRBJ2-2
CASSIGAGELFF
TGTGCCAGCAGTATCGGGGCCGGGGAGCTGTTTTTT
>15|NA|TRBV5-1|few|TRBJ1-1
CASSNEWGVNTEAFF
TGCGCCAGCAGCAATGAATGGGGAGTGAACACTGAAGCTTTCTTT
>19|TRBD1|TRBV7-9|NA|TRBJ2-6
CASSTWTGASLPGANVLTF
TGTGCCAGCAGCACCTGGACAGGGGCAAGCTTACCTGGGGCCAACGTCCTGACTTTC
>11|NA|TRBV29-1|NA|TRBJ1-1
CSVAELPEAFF
TGCAGCGTTGCAGAACTCCCTGAAGCTTTCTTT
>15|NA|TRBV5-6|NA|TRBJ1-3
CASSPGHGSGNTIYF
TGTGCCAGCAGCCCAGGACACGGCTCTGGAAACACCATATATTTT
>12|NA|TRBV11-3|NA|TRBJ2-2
CASSPVTGELFF
TGTGCCAGCAGCCCTGTAACCGGGGAGCTGTTTTTT
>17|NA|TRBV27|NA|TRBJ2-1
CASSPPHLRLRNNEQFF
TGTGCCAGCAGTCCCCCCCACTTACGACTAAGGAACAATGAGCAGTTCTTC